This T cell receptor beta chain was profiled in a study of graft-versus-host responses after intestinal transplantation. Looking at the study overall: Following induction with anti-thymocyte globulin, all recipients were given tacrolimus and steroids for around three years.

Graft tissue was processed to release intraepithelial and lamina propria lymphocytes. Trimming removed 10 bases from V and 5 bases from J, with 12 bases in between. This CDR3 comprises 13 residues. CDR1 MNHNS and CDR2 SASEGT come from the germline V gene. Profiling relied on immunoSEQ multiplex PCR, and the TCRdb table lists in-frame clones only, not all of them. In the table there are 14,000 to 15,000 clones, roughly 60% of which are singletons. The receptor was derived from a human patient who received an intestinal transplant, so some T cells may come from the graft donor. The chain is built from TRBV6-1 and TRBJ1-6; D call uncertain. The sample here was ileum tissue, taken 524 days after transplant. CDR3 sequence: CATLVGNNSPLHF. The CDR3 DNA is TGTGCCACCCTAGTTGGCAATAATTCACCCCTCCACTTT.